A single sample gave rise to the 14 T cell receptor beta chains below, sequenced in a study of radiation and T cells in renal cell carcinoma. The time point is: blood 2 weeks post-SBRT. The sample's treatment: 15 Gy SBRT to primary tumor, nephrectomy 4 weeks later. Assay used: immunoSEQ multiplex PCR; TCRdb lists only in-frame clones, some missing. The sample shows roughly 130,000 clones, 85% to 90% of them seen only once. The specimen comprised blood, sampled from a patient whose treatment included radiotherapy and nephrectomy. Every receptor here comes from a woman aged 70-85 years with renal cell carcinoma.

This rearrangement joins TRBV10-3 to TRBJ1-1, with no clear D. This CDR3 region has 14 residues. The germline CDR1 and CDR2 sequences are ENHRY and SYGVKD. Trimming took off 6 bases at V and 0 bases at J, with 11 bases between the two ends. The CDR3 region is CAIRGTQMNTEAFF. The DNA for the CDR3 is TGTGCCATCAGGGGAACACAAATGAACACTGAAGCTTTCTTT.

With respect to this clone: The same CDR3 is also encoded by other DNA sequences in this sample. This chain uses TRBV18 with TRBJ2-2; D gene ambiguous. Per germline, CDR1 KGHSH and CDR2 LQKENI. The CDR3 has 14 amino acids. Trimming shortened V by 3 bases and J by 5 bases, and 10 bases separated the two germline ends. The CDR3 region is CASSPKDGTGELFF. The CDR3, as DNA: TGTGCCAGCTCACCTAAGGACGGGACCGGGGAGCTGTTTTTT.

The V gene is TRBV28, the J gene TRBJ1-4; 9 bases agree with TRBD1. The trim removed 7 bases at V and 8 bases at J, leaving 11 bases unmatched. CDR1 MDHEN and CDR2 SYDVKM come from the germline V gene. This CDR3 comprises 15 residues. The CDR3 DNA is TGTGCCAGCACCGAACCGGGACAGGGTAGGGAAAAACTGTTTTTT. This translates into CASTEPGQGREKLFF.

The rearrangement links TRBV5-1 to TRBJ2-3; D gene unclear. V gave up 5 bases and J gave up 2 bases, with 3 bases separating them. CDR1 SGHRS and CDR2 YFSETQ come from the germline V gene. The CDR3 is 11 residues long. The CDR3 DNA is TGCGCCAGCAGAACCACAGATACGCAGTATTTT. Translation gives CASRTTDTQYF.

This sequence joins TRBV6-6 and TRBJ1-1, with D hard to call. V shed 5 bases and J shed 1 base, with 8 bases lying between them. This CDR3 has 13 residues. Germline loops: CDR1 MNHNY, CDR2 SVGAGI (reference sequence). The CDR3 nucleotides read TGTGCCAGCAGTATTAGAACGAACACTGAAGCTTTCTTT. It encodes CASSIRTNTEAFF.

The chain carries TRBV7-3 and TRBJ2-7; possible D gene TRBD2, 5 bases. Germline CDR1 reads SGHTA; CDR2 reads FQGTGA. This CDR3 is built from 14 residues. V was clipped by 2 bases and J by 1 base, with 9 bases between them. In DNA form, the CDR3 reads TGTGCCAGCAGCTTAGTAGCGTCTTCCTACGAGCAGTACTTC. This gives the protein CASSLVASSYEQYF. Complete variable domain (other parts from reference TRBV7-3 and TRBJ2-7): GAGVSQTPSNKVTEKGKYVELRCDPISGHTALYWYRQSLGQGPEFLIYFQGTGAADDSGLPNDRFFAVRPEGSVSTLKIQRTERGDSAVYLCASSLVASSYEQYFGPGTRLTVT.

The chain carries TRBV5-1 and TRBJ2-3; TRBD1 aligns across 7 bases. Germline V gives CDR1 SGHRS, CDR2 YFSETQ. V lost 2 bases to trimming and J lost 1 base; unmatched junction nucleotides: 4. The length of the CDR3 is 15 residues. CDR3: CASSFDRAGTDTQYF. In DNA, the CDR3 is TGCGCCAGCAGCTTCGACAGGGCGGGCACAGATACGCAGTATTTT. Full variable domain (missing parts from reference TRBV5-1 and TRBJ2-3): KAGVTQTPRYLIKTRGQQVTLSCSPISGHRSVSWYQQTPGQGLQFLFEYFSETQRNKGNFPGRFSGRQFSNSRSEMNVSTLELGDSALYLCASSFDRAGTDTQYFGPGTRLTVL.

The chain links TRBV5-4 to TRBJ1-1, with 7 bases matching TRBD1. The CDR3 spans 14 residues. V was pared by 7 bases and J by 1 base, with 7 bases of the junction left unmatched. From germline, CDR1 is SGHNT and CDR2 YYREEE (reference sequence). DNA for the CDR3: TGTGCCAGCTTCAGGCAGGGGGGGAACACTGAAGCTTTCTTT. Translation: CASFRQGGNTEAFF.

The chain recombines TRBV28 with TRBJ2-2; a possible D gene is TRBD1 (5 bases). Germline lookup yields CDR1 MDHEN and CDR2 SYDVKM. CDR3 size: 13 residues. The V end was cut by 7 bases, the J end by 5 bases, with 11 bases between. Written as DNA, the CDR3 is TGTGCCAGCACAGGGCGTGTTACCGGGGAGCTGTTTTTT. Protein product: CASTGRVTGELFF.

The CDR3 reads CASSLEWSGYNEQFF. The CDR3 coding sequence is TGTGCCAGCAGCTTAGAATGGAGTGGGTACAATGAGCAGTTCTTC. This chain uses TRBV7-2 with TRBJ2-1; no clear D. The V gene lost 1 base and the J gene lost 4 bases, with 11 bases spanning the gap. This CDR3 region has 15 residues. Germline CDR1 and CDR2: SGHTA and FQGNSA.

The chain joins TRBV6-4 to TRBJ2-1; perhaps D is TRBD1 or TRBD2 (6 bases each). Per germline, CDR1 MRHNA and CDR2 SNTAGT. V gave up 3 bases and J gave up 7 bases, with 13 bases separating them. The CDR3 sequence is 14 residues long. The DNA for the CDR3 is TGTGCCAGCAGTGATTATCGGGGGCGGAATGAGCAGTTCTTC. Translated: CASSDYRGRNEQFF.

The chain joins TRBV19 to TRBJ1-2; TRBD1 is a possible D gene (6 bases). The CDR3 has 13 amino acids. Trimming took off 4 bases at V and 1 base at J, with 7 bases between the two ends. CDR1 and CDR2 from the germline V gene are LNHDA and SQIVND (reference sequence). This CDR3 reads CASSKQGNYGYTF. CDR3 bases: TGTGCCAGTAGTAAACAGGGTAACTATGGCTACACCTTC.

The rearrangement uses TRBV12-5 and TRBJ1-2; D perhaps matches TRBD1 (6 bases). The V and J ends lost 1 base and 6 bases respectively, with 9 bases between them. The CDR3 extends over 13 amino acids. CDR1 and CDR2 from the germline V gene are LGHNT and FRNRAP. CDR3 protein: CASGLDRVNGYTF. DNA of the CDR3: TGTGCTAGTGGTTTGGACAGGGTAAATGGCTACACCTTC.

The rearrangement joins TRBV5-6 to TRBJ1-3; 9 nucleotides agree with TRBD1. The CDR3 covers 16 residues. Trimming took 4 bases from V and 3 from J; bases not matched to a gene: 8. Germline V CDR1 and CDR2: SGHDT, YYEEEE. CDR3 region: CASSVTGGESGNTIYF. CDR3 nucleotides: TGTGCCAGCAGCGTTACAGGGGGCGAAAGTGGAAACACCATATATTTT. The variable domain in full, completed from reference TRBV5-6 and TRBJ1-3, reads DAGVTQSPTHLIKTRGQQVTLRCSPKSGHDTVSWYQQALGQGPQFIFQYYEEEERQRGNFPDRFSGHQFPNYSSELNVNALLLGDSALYLCASSVTGGESGNTIYFGEGSWLTVV.